This T cell receptor beta chain is drawn from a study of vaccination and CD4 T cells after COVID-19. Overall study: Recovered-phase convalescent patients showed SARS-CoV-2 positivity by nasal swab PCR; under 10 were mild, one severe. The authors exposed cells to overlapping spike peptides derived from SARS-CoV-2, HCoV-NL63, HCoV-OC43 and HCoV-229E. Each of the control cultures got a CEFX pool, an HIV-1 Nef pool, or no peptide. Study outcomes and limitations: SARS-CoV-2-reactive clonotypes rose nonsignificantly, with the median going from about 20 to 38.

The CDR3 runs 13 residues. The germline V gene has CDR1 SGHTA and CDR2 FQGNSA. The V gene lost 1 base and the J gene lost 2 bases, with 4 bases spanning the gap. The Oncomine TCR Beta short-read assay was applied to DNA of cultured CD4+ T cells. TCRdb reprocessed the PCR reads via MiXCR and lists one record per CDR3 protein. The sample carries 15,000 to 20,000 distinct CDR3 sequences, roughly 70% recorded once. This clonotype was counted between two and nine times. Its antigen is undetermined. Indicated treatment: roughly 11-day PBMC culture with coronavirus spike peptide pools or control peptides (ViraFEST assay).

The chain uses TRBV7-2 and TRBJ2-3; the D is unclear. The sequenced sample consisted of CD4+ T cells from blood, cultured in vitro. This clonotype was sampled from a human donor who had recovered from COVID-19. In DNA, the CDR3 is TGTGCCAGCAGCTTAGGGTACACAGATACGCAGTATTTT. It specifies CASSLGYTDTQYF.